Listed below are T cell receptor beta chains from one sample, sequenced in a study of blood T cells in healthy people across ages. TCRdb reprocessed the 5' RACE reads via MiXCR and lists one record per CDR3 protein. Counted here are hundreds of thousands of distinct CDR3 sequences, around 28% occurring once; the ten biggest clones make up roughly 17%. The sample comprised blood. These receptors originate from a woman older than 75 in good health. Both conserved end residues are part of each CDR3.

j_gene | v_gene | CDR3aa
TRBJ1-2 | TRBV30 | CAWSEVGGYTF
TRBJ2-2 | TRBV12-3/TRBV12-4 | CASSLEGVRYTGELFF
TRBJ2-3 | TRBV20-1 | CSAIGASGGLADTQYF
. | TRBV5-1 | CAGSLPGRYEQYF
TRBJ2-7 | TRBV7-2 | CASSLGGLVGYEQYF
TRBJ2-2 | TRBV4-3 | CASSQESSTGELFF
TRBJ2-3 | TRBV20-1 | CSARGGAGTDTQYF
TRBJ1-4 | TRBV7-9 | CASSLAPLTSEKLFF
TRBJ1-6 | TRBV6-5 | CASSKSRTGGGSPLHF
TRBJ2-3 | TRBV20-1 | CSASGATLGGTDTQYF
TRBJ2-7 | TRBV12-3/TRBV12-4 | CASSPQGVSYEQYF
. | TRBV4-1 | CASSQEGDGETQYF
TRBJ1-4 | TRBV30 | CAWSEGQGSSEKLFF
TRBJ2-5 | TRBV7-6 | CASSSQTGGLRETQYF
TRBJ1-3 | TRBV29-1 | CSVCLDRTGNTIYF
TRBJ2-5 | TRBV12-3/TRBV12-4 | CASSFWGDNQETQYF
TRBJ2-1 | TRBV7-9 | CASSLVLRGGVQFF
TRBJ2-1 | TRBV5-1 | CASSMDGWSSYNEQFF
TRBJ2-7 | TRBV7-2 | CASSLRGQRASEQYF
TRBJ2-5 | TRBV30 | CAWSLGQQETQYF
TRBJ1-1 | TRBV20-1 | CSASIPGGWTEAFF
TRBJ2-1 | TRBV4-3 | CASSQDRQRGGINEQFF
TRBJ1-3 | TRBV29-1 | CSVYGPDTIYF
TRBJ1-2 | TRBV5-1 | CASSLRVGNYGYTF
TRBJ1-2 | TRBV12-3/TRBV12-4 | CASSLEGASASGYTF
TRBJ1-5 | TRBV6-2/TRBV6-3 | CASSQESGTTYLSQPPHF